These 4 T cell receptor beta chains share one sample of origin, sequenced in a study of blood T cell repertoires in COVID-19. Here immunoSEQ multiplex PCR was the method, and the copy in TCRdb shows in-frame clones only, minus some. The sample shows 70,000 to 85,000 clones, less than 95% of them seen only once. Sequencing used peripheral blood. The receptor source for this set is a woman aged 55-69 years with active COVID-19.

The chain is built from TRBV12-3 or TRBV12-4 and TRBJ2-2, with D perhaps TRBD1 (6 bases). This CDR3 region has 13 residues. The V end was cut by 10 bases, the J end by 6 bases, with 15 bases between. CDR3 sequence (DNA): TGTGCCATCAAAAGGGGGTTAGCCGGGGAGCTGTTTTTT. It translates to CAIKRGLAGELFF.

V and J are TRBV11-2 and TRBJ2-1; D might be TRBD2 (7 bases). This CDR3 contains 18 residues. Germline V gene lookup returns CDR1 SGHAT and CDR2 FQNNGV. Trimming took off 5 bases at V and 0 bases at J, with 20 bases between the two ends. The DNA for the CDR3 is TGTGCCAGCAGCCCATTTTGGGGGGGCGGGGGCTCCTACAATGAGCAGTTCTTC. It specifies CASSPFWGGGGSYNEQFF.

This rearrangement joins TRBV16 to TRBJ1-1, with 9 bases lining up with TRBD1. J lost 5 bases, V lost 4 bases, and 8 bases had no gene match. The CDR3 length is 15 residues. Germline V gene sequence: CDR1 KGHSY, CDR2 FQNENV. CDR3 DNA sequence: TGTGCCAGCAGCCGCAACAGGGGGCGTGAAACTGAAGCTTTCTTT. It translates to CASSRNRGRETEAFF.

This clone was seen only a few times. The rearrangement links TRBV19 to TRBJ2-2, with D maybe TRBD1 (5 bases). Germline CDR1 is LNHDA and CDR2 is SQIVND (reference sequence). Trimming left V 7 bases short and J 0 bases short, with 9 bases between. CDR3 size: 14 residues. CDR3 region: CASNDRTNTGELFF. The CDR3 DNA is TGTGCCAGTAACGACAGAACGAACACCGGGGAGCTGTTTTTT.